Shown below are 9 T cell receptor beta chains from a single sample sequenced in a study of vaccination and CD4 T cells after COVID-19 (dated by TCRdb to 2021 to 2024). Library construction relied on PCR. The sample was run on an Illumina iSeq 100. DNA from cultured CD4+ T cells was subjected to TCR sequencing with the Oncomine TCR Beta short-read assay at the Johns Hopkins FTIC core. TCRdb's own reprocessing of the public reads used fastp at Q25 and MiXCR and kept productive beta chains. CDR3 protein sequences are deduplicated, and each keeps its most common genes and DNA. The sample records about 15,000 distinct CDR3 sequences, roughly 46% of which are singletons. The ten largest clones represent roughly 20% of the sample. These receptors lack a known antigen. Taken with the paper, the label for treatment or condition translates to: approximately nine-day PBMC culture with coronavirus spike peptide pools or control peptides (ViraFEST assay).

The input for sequencing was CD4+ T cells from blood, cultured in vitro, taken before SARS-CoV-2 vaccination. The receptors here all came from a human donor who had recovered from COVID-19.

This chain connects TRBV12-3 or TRBV12-4 to TRBJ2-7; 9 bases map to TRBD1. CDR3 length equals 15 residues. Trimming removed 6 bases from V and 3 bases from J; junction bases left unmatched: 9. CDR3 nucleotide sequence: TGTGCCAGCAGCCCTACAGGGGGCGATTACTACGAGCAGTACTTC. Translated, it gives CASSPTGGDYYEQYF.

This clonotype was seen more than once but under ten times. CDR3 bases: TGTGCCAGCAGTGCCGTGCAGGGGGCTACCTACGAGCAGTACTTC. Its protein is CASSAVQGATYEQYF. V gene TRBV6-1 combines with J gene TRBJ2-7, with 8 bases matching TRBD1. CDR1 is MNHNS and CDR2 is SASEGT in the germline V gene. There are 15 residues in the CDR3. Trimming cost V 4 bases and J 2 bases; bases outside gene matches: 7.

This clonotype was observed a few times. This rearrangement joins TRBV10-3 to TRBJ1-1, with 7 nucleotides matching TRBD1. The CDR3 covers 15 residues. Unmatched junction bases numbered 10, after V lost 6 bases and J lost 3 bases. In germline, CDR1 is ENHRY, CDR2 SYGVKD. This CDR3 reads CAISPHRGLDTEAFF. For the CDR3, the DNA is TGTGCCATCAGCCCACACAGGGGACTCGACACTGAAGCTTTCTTT.

V and J are TRBV20-1 and TRBJ1-5; the match to TRBD1 covers 7 bases. The CDR3 spans 16 residues. CDR1 and CDR2 from the germline V gene are DFQATT and SNEGSKA (reference sequence). With V trimmed by 5 bases and J by 2 bases, 12 bases remained unmatched. Here the CDR3 reads CSALTGVGKGNQPQHF. CDR3 bases: TGCAGTGCTCTTACAGGGGTCGGGAAGGGCAATCAGCCCCAGCATTTT.

The chain employs TRBV27 and TRBJ2-3; maybe TRBD1 (6 bases). V was trimmed by 5 bases and J by 3 bases, leaving 15 bases between them. The length of the CDR3 is 15 residues. Germline V lookup: CDR1 MNHEY, CDR2 SMNVEV (reference sequence). This chain's CDR3 is CASSETGSGTDTQYF. The CDR3 nucleotides read TGTGCCAGCAGTGAAACAGGGTCGGGTACAGATACGCAGTATTTT.

This clonotype has a handful of counts. The chain couples TRBV15 to TRBJ2-3; 8 nucleotides line up with TRBD2. The CDR3 has 17 residues. V gave up 0 bases and J gave up 3 bases; unmatched junction bases: 8. From germline, CDR1 is LNHNV and CDR2 YYDKDF (reference sequence). For the CDR3, the DNA is TGTGCCACCAGCAGAGATGTCGGGGGGGGCCTTACAGATACGCAGTATTTT. Translated: CATSRDVGGGLTDTQYF.

This chain uses TRBV4-1 with TRBJ1-1; 7 nucleotides align to TRBD1. The CDR3 loop spans 14 amino acids. Trimming took 8 bases from V and 5 from J; bases not matched to a gene: 11. Germline values: CDR1 MGHRA, CDR2 YSYEKL. CDR3 bases: TGCGCCAGCGGGACAGCACGGGGAAGGACTGAAGCTTTCTTT. Protein sequence: CASGTARGRTEAFF.

The chain links TRBV6-1 to TRBJ2-2; D is unclear. V was shortened by 8 bases and J by 7 bases, with 11 bases between the two germline ends. The CDR3 has 12 residues. Germline V gives CDR1 MNHNS, CDR2 SASEGT. For the CDR3, the DNA is TGTGCCAGCGGAATCCTAGGCGGGGAGCTGTTTTTT. The encoded protein is CASGILGGELFF.

The J gene is TRBJ2-7, the V gene TRBV6-2 or TRBV6-3; possible D gene TRBD2, 5 bases. V was shortened by 5 bases and J by 2 bases, with 10 bases between the two germline ends. This CDR3 has 13 amino acids. Germline V gene lookup returns CDR1 MNHEY and CDR2 SVGEGT. The CDR3 protein is CASSMDLTYEQYF. Written as DNA, the CDR3 is TGTGCCAGCAGTATGGACTTAACCTACGAGCAGTACTTC.